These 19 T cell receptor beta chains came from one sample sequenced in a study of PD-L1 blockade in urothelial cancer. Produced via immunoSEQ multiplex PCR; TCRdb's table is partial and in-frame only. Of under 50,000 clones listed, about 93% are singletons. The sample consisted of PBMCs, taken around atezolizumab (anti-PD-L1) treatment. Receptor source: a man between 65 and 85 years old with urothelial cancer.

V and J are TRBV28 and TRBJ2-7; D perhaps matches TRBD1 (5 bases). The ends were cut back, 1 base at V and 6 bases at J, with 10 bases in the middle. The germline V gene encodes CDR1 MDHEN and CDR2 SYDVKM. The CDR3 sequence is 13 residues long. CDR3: CASSLFQGFEQYF. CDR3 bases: TGTGCCAGCAGTTTATTCCAGGGATTCGAGCAGTACTTC. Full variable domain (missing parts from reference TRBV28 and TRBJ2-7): DVKVTQSSRYLVKRTGEKVFLECVQDMDHENMFWYRQDPGLGLRLIYFSYDVKMKEKGDIPEGYSVSREKKERFSLILESASTNQTSMYLCASSLFQGFEQYFGPGTRLTVT.

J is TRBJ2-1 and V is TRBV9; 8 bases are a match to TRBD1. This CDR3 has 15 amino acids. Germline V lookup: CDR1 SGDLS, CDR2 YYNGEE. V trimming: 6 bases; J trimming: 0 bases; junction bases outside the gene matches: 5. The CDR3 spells CASTQGQGSYNEQFF. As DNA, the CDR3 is TGTGCCAGCACTCAAGGACAGGGCTCCTACAATGAGCAGTTCTTC.

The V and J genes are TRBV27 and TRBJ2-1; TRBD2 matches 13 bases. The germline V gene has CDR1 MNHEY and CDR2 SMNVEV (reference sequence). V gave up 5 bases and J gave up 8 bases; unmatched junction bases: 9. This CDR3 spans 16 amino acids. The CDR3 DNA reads TGTGCCAGCAGTAGACCCGGGACTAGCGGGACTTATGAGCAGTTCTTC. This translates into CASSRPGTSGTYEQFF.

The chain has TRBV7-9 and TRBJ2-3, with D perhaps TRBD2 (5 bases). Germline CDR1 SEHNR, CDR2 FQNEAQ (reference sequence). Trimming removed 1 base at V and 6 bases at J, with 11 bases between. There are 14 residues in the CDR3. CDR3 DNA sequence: TGTGCCAGCAGCTTAGGGGCCGGACTGGATACGCAGTATTTT. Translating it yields CASSLGAGLDTQYF. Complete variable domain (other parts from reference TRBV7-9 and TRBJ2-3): DTGVSQNPRHKITKRGQNVTFRCDPISEHNRLYWYRQTLGQGPEFLTYFQNEAQLEKSRLLSDRFSAERPKGSFSTLEIQRTEQGDSAMYLCASSLGAGLDTQYFGPGTRLTVL.

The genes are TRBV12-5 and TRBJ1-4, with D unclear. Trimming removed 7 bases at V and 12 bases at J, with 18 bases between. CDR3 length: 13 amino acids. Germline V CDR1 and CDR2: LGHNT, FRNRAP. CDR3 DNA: TGTGCTAGTGCCGCCAGACCGGACGGGGAACTGTTTTTT. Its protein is CASAARPDGELFF.

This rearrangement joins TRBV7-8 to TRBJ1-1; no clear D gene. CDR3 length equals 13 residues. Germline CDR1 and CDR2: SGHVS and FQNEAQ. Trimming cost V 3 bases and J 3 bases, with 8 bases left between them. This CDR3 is CASSLDFYTEAFF. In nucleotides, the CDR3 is TGTGCCAGCAGCTTGGACTTCTACACTGAAGCTTTCTTT.

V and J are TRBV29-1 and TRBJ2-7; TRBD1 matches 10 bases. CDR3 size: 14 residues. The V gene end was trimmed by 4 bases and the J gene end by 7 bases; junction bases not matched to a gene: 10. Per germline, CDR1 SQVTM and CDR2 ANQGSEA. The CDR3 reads CSVAGGMDRGEQYF. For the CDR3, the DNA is TGCAGCGTTGCCGGAGGGATGGACAGGGGGGAGCAGTACTTC.

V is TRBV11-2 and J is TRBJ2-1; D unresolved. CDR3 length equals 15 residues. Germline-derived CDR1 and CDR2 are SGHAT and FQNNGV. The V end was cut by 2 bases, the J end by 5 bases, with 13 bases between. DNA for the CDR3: TGTGCCAGCAGCTTAATTGGCAAATCGAACAATGAGCAGTTCTTC. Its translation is CASSLIGKSNNEQFF.

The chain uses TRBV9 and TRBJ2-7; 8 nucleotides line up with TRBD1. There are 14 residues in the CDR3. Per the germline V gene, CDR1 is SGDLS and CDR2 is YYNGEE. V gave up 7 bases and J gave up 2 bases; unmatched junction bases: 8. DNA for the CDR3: TGTGCCAGCGGTGGGGACAGGAACCCCTACGAGCAGTACTTC. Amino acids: CASGGDRNPYEQYF.

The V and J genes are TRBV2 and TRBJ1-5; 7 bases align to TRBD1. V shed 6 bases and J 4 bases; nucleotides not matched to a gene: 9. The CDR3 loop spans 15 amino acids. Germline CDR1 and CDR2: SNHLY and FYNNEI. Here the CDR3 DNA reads TGTGCCAGCAGCAGACAGGGTATCTTAAATCAGCCCCAGCATTTT. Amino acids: CASSRQGILNQPQHF.

CDR3 nucleotide sequence: TGTGCCAGCAGTTACGGGTTTTCGGGAGAAGAGACCCAGTACTTC. This gives the protein CASSYGFSGEETQYF. The genes are TRBV6-6 and TRBJ2-5; D is perhaps TRBD2 (6 bases). Germline lookup yields CDR1 MNHNY and CDR2 SVGAGI (reference sequence). Trimming pared 2 bases from V and 3 bases from J, leaving 13 bases between. The CDR3 contains 15 residues.

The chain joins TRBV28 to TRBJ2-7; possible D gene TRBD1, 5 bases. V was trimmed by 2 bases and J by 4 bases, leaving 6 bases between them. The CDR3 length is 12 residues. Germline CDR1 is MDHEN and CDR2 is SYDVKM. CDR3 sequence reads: CASSLAGYEQYF. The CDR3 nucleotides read TGTGCCAGCAGTTTAGCAGGGTACGAGCAGTACTTC.

The CDR3 DNA is TGTGCCACCAGCTCCCTACTAGCTTCGGAGCAGTACTTC. Translation: CATSSLLASEQYF. The V call is TRBV15, the J call TRBJ2-7; the D gene is possibly TRBD2 (6 bases). This CDR3 comprises 13 residues. The V end lost 5 bases, the J end lost 7 bases, and 15 bases lay between the germline ends. The germline V gene encodes CDR1 LNHNV and CDR2 YYDKDF (reference sequence).

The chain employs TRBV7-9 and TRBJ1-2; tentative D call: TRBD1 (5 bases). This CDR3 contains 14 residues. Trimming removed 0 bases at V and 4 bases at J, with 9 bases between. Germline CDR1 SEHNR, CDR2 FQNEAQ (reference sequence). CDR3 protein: CASSLAATAYGYTF. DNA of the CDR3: TGTGCCAGCAGCTTAGCAGCGACAGCCTATGGCTACACCTTC.

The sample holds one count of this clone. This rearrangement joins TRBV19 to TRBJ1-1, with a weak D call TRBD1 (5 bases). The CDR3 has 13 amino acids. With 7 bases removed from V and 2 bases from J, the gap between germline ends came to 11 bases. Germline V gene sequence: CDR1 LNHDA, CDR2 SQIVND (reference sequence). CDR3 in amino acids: CASKGAGNTEAFF. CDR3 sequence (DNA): TGTGCCAGTAAAGGGGCAGGAAACACTGAAGCTTTCTTT. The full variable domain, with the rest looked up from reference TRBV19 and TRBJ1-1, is DGGITQSPKYLFRKEGQNVTLSCEQNLNHDAMYWYRQDPGQGLRLIYYSQIVNDFQKGDIAEGYSVSREKKESFPLTVTSAQKNPTAFYLCASKGAGNTEAFFGQGTRLTVV.

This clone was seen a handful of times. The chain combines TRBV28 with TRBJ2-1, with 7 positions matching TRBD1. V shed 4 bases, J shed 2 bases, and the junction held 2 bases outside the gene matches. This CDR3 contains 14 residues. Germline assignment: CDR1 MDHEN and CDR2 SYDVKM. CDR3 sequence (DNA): TGTGCCAGCAGTTCGCAGGGGGCCTACAATGAGCAGTTCTTC. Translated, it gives CASSSQGAYNEQFF.

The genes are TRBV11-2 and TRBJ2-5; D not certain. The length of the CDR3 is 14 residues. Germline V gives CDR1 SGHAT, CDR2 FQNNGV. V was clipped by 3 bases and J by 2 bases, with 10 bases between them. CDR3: CASSFGAKQETQYF. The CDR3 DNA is TGTGCCAGCAGCTTCGGTGCCAAGCAAGAGACCCAGTACTTC.

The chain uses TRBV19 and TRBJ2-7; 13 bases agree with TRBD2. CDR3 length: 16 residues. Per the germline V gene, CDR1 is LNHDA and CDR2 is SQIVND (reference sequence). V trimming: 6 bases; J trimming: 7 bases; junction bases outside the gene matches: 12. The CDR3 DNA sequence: TGTGCCAGTAGCCCTTACGGACTAGCGGGAGTGAGAGAGCAGTACTTC. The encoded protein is CASSPYGLAGVREQYF.

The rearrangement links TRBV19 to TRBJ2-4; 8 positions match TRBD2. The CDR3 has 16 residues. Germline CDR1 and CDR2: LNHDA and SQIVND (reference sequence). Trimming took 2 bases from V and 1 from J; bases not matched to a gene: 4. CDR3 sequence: CASSIRGGLAKNIQYF. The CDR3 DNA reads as TGTGCCAGTAGTATACGGGGGGGGCTGGCCAAAAACATTCAGTACTTC.